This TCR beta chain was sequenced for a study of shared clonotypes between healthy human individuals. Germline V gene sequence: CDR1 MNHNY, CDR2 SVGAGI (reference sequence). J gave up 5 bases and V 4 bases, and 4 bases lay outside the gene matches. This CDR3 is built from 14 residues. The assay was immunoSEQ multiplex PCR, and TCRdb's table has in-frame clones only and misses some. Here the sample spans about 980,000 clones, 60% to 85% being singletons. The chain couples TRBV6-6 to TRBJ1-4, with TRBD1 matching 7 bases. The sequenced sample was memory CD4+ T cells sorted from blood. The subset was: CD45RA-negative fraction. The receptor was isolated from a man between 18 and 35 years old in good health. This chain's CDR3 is CASSWTGQNEKLFF. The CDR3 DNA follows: TGTGCCAGCAGTTGGACAGGACAGAATGAAAAACTGTTTTTT.